Within the sample, the clone carrying this T cell receptor beta chain is medium-sized. Its antigen remains unidentified. The V and J ends lost 3 bases and 1 base respectively, with 4 bases between them. This CDR3 has 11 residues. In germline, CDR1 is GTSNPN, CDR2 SVGIG (reference sequence). In the original processing: A papillary thyroid cancer distant-metastasis classifier was built from CDR3 differences across clinicopathological groups. TCRdb re-analyzed the PCR reads using MiXCR. The authors' filters were not applied to this entry. The sample consists of roughly 70,000 clones, roughly a sixth of them appearing once. Nobody among the patients had been given any treatment before thyroid surgery. The data stem from a study of metastatic and nonmetastatic thyroid tumors. Study-wide context: Comparison of repertoires was carried out across blood and tumor or nodule tissue from malignant and benign thyroid patients. Study-level points and caveats: Malignant thyroid tumors reportedly exceeded benign nodules significantly in TCR beta diversity, with the difference appearing in blood and tumor.

This receptor was identified in a female donor with papillary thyroid cancer or a benign thyroid nodule (not recorded which). Some clones in this sample may be carry-over from other donors' samples. The chain combines TRBV30 with TRBJ2-7; no clear D. The specimen sequenced was blood. The CDR3 reads CAWSGSYEQYF. The CDR3 DNA sequence: TGTGCCTGGAGCGGGTCCTACGAGCAGTACTTC.